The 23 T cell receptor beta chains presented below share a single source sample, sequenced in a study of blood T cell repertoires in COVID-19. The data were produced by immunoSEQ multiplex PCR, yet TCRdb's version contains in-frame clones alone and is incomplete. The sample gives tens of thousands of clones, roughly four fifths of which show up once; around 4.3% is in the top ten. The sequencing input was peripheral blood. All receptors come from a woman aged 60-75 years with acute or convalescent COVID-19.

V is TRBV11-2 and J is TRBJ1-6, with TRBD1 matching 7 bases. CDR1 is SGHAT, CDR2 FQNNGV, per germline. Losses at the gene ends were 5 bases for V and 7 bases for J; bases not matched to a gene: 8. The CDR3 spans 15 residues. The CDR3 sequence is CASSPLTGTNSPLHF. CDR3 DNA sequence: TGTGCCAGCAGCCCCCTGACAGGGACCAATTCACCCCTCCACTTT.

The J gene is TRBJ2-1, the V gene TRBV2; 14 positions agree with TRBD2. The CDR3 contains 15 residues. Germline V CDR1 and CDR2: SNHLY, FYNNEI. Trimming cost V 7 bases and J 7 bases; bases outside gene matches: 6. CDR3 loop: CASKTSGGAGNEQFF. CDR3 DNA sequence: TGTGCCAGCAAGACTAGCGGGGGGGCTGGAAATGAGCAGTTCTTC. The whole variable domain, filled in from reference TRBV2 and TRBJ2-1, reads EPEVTQTPSHQVTQMGQEVILRCVPISNHLYFYWYRQILGQKVEFLVSFYNNEISEKSEIFDDQFSVERPDGSNFTLKIRSTKLEDSAMYFCASKTSGGAGNEQFFGPGTRLTVL.

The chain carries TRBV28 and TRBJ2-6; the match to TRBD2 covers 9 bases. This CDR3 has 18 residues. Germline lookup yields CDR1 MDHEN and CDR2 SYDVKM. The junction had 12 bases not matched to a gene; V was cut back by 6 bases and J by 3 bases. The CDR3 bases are TGTGCCAGCAGCCGCGGGGGTAGCGGGGGTCTTGGGGCCAACGTCCTGACTTTC. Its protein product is CASSRGGSGGLGANVLTF.

This CDR3 is CASSPVAGQETQYF. The CDR3 DNA reads as TGCGCCAGCAGCCCCGTAGCGGGCCAAGAGACCCAGTACTTC. The V gene is TRBV5-1, the J gene TRBJ2-5; TRBD2 agrees at 7 bases. CDR1 is SGHRS and CDR2 is YFSETQ in the germline V gene. The ends lost 4 bases at V and 1 base at J; junction bases unmatched: 4. The CDR3 covers 14 residues.

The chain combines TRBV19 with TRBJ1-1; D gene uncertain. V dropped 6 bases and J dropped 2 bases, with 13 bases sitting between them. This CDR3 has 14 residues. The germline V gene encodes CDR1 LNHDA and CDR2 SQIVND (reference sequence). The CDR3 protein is CASRIRSGNTEAFF. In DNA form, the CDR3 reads TGTGCCAGTAGAATAAGGTCAGGAAACACTGAAGCTTTCTTT.

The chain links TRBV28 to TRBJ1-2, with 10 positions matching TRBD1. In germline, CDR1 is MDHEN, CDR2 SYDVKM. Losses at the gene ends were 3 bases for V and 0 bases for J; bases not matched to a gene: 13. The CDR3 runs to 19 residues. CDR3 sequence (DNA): TGTGCCAGCAGTTTGACCCGAGGACAGGGGGGAGGCCCTAACTATGGCTACACCTTC. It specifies CASSLTRGQGGGPNYGYTF.

Here the CDR3 DNA reads TGTGCCAGCAGTGAGGGACAGGGGTTTAAAGCTTTCTTT. Protein product: CASSEGQGFKAFF. The rearrangement links TRBV6-1 to TRBJ1-1; TRBD1 agrees at 10 bases. The length of the CDR3 is 13 residues. Germline CDR1 is MNHNS and CDR2 is SASEGT. J gave up 9 bases and V 3 bases, and 4 bases lay outside the gene matches.

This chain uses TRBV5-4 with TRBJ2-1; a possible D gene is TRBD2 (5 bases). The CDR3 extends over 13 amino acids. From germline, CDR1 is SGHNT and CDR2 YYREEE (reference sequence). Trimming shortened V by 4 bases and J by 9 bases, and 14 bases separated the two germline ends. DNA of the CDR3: TGTGCCAGCAGCGAGGGCACCTTTACTGAGCAGTTCTTC. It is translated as CASSEGTFTEQFF.

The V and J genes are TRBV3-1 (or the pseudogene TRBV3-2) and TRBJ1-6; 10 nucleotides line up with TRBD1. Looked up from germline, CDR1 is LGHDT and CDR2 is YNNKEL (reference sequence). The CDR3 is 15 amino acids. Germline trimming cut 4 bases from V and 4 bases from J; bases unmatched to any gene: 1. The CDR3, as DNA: TGTGCCAGCAGCCCGGGACAGGGGTATAATTCACCCCTCCACTTT. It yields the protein CASSPGQGYNSPLHF.

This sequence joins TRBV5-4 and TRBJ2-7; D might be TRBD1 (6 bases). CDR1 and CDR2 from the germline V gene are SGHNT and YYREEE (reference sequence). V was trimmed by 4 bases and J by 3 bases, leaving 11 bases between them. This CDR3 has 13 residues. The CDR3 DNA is TGTGCCAGCAGCATGACAGGCTACTACGAGCAGTACTTC. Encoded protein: CASSMTGYYEQYF.

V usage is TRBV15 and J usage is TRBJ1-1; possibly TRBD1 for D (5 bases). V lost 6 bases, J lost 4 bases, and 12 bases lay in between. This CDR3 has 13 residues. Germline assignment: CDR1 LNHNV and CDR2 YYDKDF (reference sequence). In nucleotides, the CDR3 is TGTGCCACCAGTGCTTGGCAGGGCACTGAAGCTTTCTTT. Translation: CATSAWQGTEAFF.

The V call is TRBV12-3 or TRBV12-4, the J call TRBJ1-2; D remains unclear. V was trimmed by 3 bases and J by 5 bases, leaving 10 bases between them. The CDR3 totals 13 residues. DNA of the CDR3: TGTGCCAGCAGTTTGAGGCCCCAGTATGGCTACACCTTC. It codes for CASSLRPQYGYTF.

The CDR3 is CASSVGTQQNTF. The CDR3 region has the DNA TGTGCCAGCAGTGTGGGGACACAGCAGAACACCTTC. The rearrangement uses TRBV2 and TRBJ1-2, with D perhaps matching TRBD1 (6 bases). CDR1 is SNHLY and CDR2 is FYNNEI in the germline V gene. V was trimmed by 4 bases and J by 12 bases, leaving 15 bases between them. There are 12 residues in the CDR3. The full variable domain, completed using reference TRBV2 and TRBJ1-2, is EPEVTQTPSHQVTQMGQEVILRCVPISNHLYFYWYRQILGQKVEFLVSFYNNEISEKSEIFDDQFSVERPDGSNFTLKIRSTKLEDSAMYFCASSVGTQQNTFGSGTRLTVV.

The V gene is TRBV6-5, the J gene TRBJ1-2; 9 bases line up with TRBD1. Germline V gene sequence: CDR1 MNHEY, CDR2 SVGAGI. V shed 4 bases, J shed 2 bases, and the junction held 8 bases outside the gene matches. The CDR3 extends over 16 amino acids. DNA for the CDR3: TGTGCCAGCAGTTCGGGGACAGGGAGGGGGAACTATGGCTACACCTTC. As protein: CASSSGTGRGNYGYTF.

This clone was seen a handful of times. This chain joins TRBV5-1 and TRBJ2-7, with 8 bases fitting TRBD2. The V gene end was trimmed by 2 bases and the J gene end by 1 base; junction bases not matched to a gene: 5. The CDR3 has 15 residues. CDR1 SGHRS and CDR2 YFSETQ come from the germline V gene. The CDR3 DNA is TGCGCCAGCAGCTTTAATAGCGGGGCATCCTACGAGCAGTACTTC. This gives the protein CASSFNSGASYEQYF.

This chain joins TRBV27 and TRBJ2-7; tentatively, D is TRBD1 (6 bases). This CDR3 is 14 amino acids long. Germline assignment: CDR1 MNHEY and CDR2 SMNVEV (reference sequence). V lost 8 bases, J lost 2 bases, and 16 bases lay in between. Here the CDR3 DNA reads TGTGCCAGCCATCAGGGGTCCAAACCCTACGAGCAGTACTTC. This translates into CASHQGSKPYEQYF.

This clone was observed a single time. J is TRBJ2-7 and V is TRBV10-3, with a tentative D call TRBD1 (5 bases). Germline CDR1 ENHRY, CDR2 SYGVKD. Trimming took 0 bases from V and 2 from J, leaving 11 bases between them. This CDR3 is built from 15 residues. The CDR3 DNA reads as TGTGCCATCAGTGAGTCGGGCAGGGATCCCTACGAGCAGTACTTC. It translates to CAISESGRDPYEQYF.

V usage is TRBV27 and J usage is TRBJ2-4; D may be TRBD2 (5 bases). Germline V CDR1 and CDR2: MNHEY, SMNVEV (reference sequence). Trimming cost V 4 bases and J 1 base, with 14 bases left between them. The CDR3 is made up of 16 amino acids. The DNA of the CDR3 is TGTGCCAGCAGTTCGTGGGGTGGGGAGGCCAAAAACATTCAGTACTTC. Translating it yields CASSSWGGEAKNIQYF.

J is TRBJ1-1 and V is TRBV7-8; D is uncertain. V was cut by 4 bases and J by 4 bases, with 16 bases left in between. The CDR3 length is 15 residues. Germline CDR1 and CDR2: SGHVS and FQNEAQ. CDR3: CASSSLAIRSTEAFF. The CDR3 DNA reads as TGTGCCAGCAGCTCCTTGGCAATCCGGAGCACTGAAGCTTTCTTT.

The CDR3 sequence: CASSHPGTREPQHF. CDR3 bases: TGTGCCAGCAGCCATCCAGGTACTCGAGAGCCCCAGCATTTT. This chain uses TRBV4-2 with TRBJ1-5; D uncertain. V lost 3 bases, J lost 8 bases, and 14 bases lay in between. The V gene's germline CDR1 is LGHNA and CDR2 YNFKEQ. The CDR3 totals 14 residues.

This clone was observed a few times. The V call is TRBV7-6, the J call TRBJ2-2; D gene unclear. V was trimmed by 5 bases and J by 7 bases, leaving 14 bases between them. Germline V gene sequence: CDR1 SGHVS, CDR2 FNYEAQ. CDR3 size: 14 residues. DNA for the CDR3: TGTGCCAGCAGCCACAAGGCGGCGGTCGGGGAGCTGTTTTTT. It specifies CASSHKAAVGELFF.

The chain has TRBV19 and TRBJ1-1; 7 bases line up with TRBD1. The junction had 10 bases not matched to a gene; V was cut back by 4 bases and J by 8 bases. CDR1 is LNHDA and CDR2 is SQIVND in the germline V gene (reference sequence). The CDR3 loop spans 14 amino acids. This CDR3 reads CASSRRDRQMEAFF. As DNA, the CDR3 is TGTGCCAGTAGTAGAAGGGACAGACAAATGGAAGCTTTCTTT.

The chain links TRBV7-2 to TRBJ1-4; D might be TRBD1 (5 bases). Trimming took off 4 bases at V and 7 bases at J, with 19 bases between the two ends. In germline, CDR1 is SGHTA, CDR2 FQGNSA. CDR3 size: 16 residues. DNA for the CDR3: TGTGCCAGCAGCTCCCAGAGACAGAAGTACCTTGAAAAACTGTTTTTT. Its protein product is CASSSQRQKYLEKLFF.